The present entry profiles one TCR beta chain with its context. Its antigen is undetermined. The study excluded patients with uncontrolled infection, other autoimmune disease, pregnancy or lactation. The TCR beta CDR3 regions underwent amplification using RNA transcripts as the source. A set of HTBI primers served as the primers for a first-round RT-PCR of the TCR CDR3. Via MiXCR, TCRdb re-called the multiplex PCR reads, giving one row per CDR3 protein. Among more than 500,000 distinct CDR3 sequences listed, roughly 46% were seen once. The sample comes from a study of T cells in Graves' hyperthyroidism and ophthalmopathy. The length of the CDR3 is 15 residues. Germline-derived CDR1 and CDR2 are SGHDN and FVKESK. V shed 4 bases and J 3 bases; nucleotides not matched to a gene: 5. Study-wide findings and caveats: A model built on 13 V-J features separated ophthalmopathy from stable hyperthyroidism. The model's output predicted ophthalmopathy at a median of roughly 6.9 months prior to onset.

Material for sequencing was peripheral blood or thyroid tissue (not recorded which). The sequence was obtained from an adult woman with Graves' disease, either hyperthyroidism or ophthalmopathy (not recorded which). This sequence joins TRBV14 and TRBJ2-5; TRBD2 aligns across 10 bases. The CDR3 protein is CASSPGLAWEETQYF. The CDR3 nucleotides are TGTGCCAGCAGCCCGGGACTAGCGTGGGAAGAGACCCAGTACTTC.